The 13 T cell receptor beta chains below come from one sample, sequenced in a study of blood T cell repertoires in COVID-19. Generated by immunoSEQ multiplex PCR, the TCRdb table keeps only in-frame clones and is missing some. The sample shows around 140,000 clones, approximately 87% of them seen only once. What was sequenced was peripheral blood. The source is a man over 45 with active COVID-19.

The J gene is TRBJ2-1, the V gene TRBV7-3; 8 bases fit TRBD2. The J segment lost 7 bases and the V segment lost 8 bases, leaving 10 bases of the junction unmatched. The CDR3 covers 14 residues. CDR1 SGHTA and CDR2 FQGTGA come from the germline V gene. The CDR3 DNA is TGTGCCAGCGGTGAAGCGGGGGTTGGAAATGAGCAGTTCTTC. It translates to CASGEAGVGNEQFF.

The chain is built from TRBV4-2 and TRBJ2-4; 8 nucleotides match TRBD2. CDR3 length: 18 amino acids. Per the germline V gene, CDR1 is LGHNA and CDR2 is YNFKEQ. V was pared by 0 bases and J by 3 bases, with 10 bases of the junction left unmatched. The CDR3 sequence: CASSQDASGGLGKNIQYF. The CDR3 coding sequence is TGTGCCAGCAGCCAAGATGCCAGCGGGGGCCTGGGCAAAAACATTCAGTACTTC.

This chain connects TRBV5-6 to TRBJ2-5, with D unclear. V was pared by 2 bases and J by 0 bases, with 5 bases between. The length of the CDR3 is 13 residues. Germline V lookup: CDR1 SGHDT, CDR2 YYEEEE. The CDR3 reads CASSLRYQETQYF. CDR3 DNA sequence: TGTGCCAGCAGCTTACGGTACCAAGAGACCCAGTACTTC.

The chain recombines TRBV7-9 with TRBJ2-5, with D possibly being TRBD1 (6 bases). Germline CDR1 is SEHNR and CDR2 is FQNEAQ (reference sequence). The CDR3 is 15 residues long. Trimming cost V 3 bases and J 5 bases, with 16 bases left between them. The CDR3 DNA follows: TGTGCCAGCAGCTTTTTTCTGGGGGCCGGGGAGACCCAGTACTTC. Residues: CASSFFLGAGETQYF. Combining the CDR3 with reference TRBV7-9 and TRBJ2-5 gives the whole variable domain DTGVSQNPRHKITKRGQNVTFRCDPISEHNRLYWYRQTLGQGPEFLTYFQNEAQLEKSRLLSDRFSAERPKGSFSTLEIQRTEQGDSAMYLCASSFFLGAGETQYFGPGTRLLVL.

The chain links TRBV2 to TRBJ1-4, with D perhaps TRBD1 (5 bases). Germline CDR1 reads SNHLY; CDR2 reads FYNNEI. Trimming pared 0 bases from V and 8 bases from J, leaving 10 bases between. The CDR3 is 14 residues long. CDR3 sequence reads: CASSEAGGAEKLFF. The CDR3 region has the DNA TGTGCCAGCAGTGAAGCAGGTGGGGCCGAAAAACTGTTTTTT.

CDR3 sequence reads: CATSRGSRGNPADTQYF. As DNA, the CDR3 is TGTGCCACCAGCAGAGGGTCGCGGGGGAATCCCGCAGATACGCAGTATTTT. The gene calls are TRBV15 and TRBJ2-3, with TRBD2 matching 7 bases. V lost 1 base to trimming and J lost 4 bases; unmatched junction nucleotides: 11. The length of the CDR3 is 17 residues. Germline CDR1 LNHNV, CDR2 YYDKDF (reference sequence).

Regarding this clone: The identical CDR3 is also encoded by other nucleotide sequences in the sample. The chain combines TRBV19 with TRBJ2-1, with 9 bases that match TRBD1. Germline CDR1 reads LNHDA; CDR2 reads SQIVND (reference sequence). The CDR3 length is 17 residues. V shed 4 bases, J shed 2 bases, and the junction held 9 bases outside the gene matches. The DNA of the CDR3 is TGTGCCAGTAGTACACTACCGGGACAGGGAACCTACAATGAGCAGTTCTTC. This gives the protein CASSTLPGQGTYNEQFF.

The chain uses TRBV4-1 and TRBJ2-5; possibly TRBD2 for D (6 bases). Trimming removed 1 base at V and 2 bases at J, with 8 bases between. The germline CDR1 and CDR2 sequences are MGHRA and YSYEKL. The CDR3 totals 14 residues. DNA of the CDR3: TGCGCCAGCAGCCAAGTCGGGGGTCAAGAGACCCAGTACTTC. This sequence encodes CASSQVGGQETQYF.

The chain combines TRBV6-2 or TRBV6-3 with TRBJ2-5, with 7 bases lining up with TRBD2. V gave up 2 bases and J gave up 7 bases; unmatched junction bases: 10. Germline V CDR1 and CDR2: MNHEY, SVGEGT. CDR3 length equals 15 residues. CDR3 nucleotides: TGTGCCAGCAGTTACCTCGGGGGGACCGGGGTGACCCAGTACTTC. Its translation is CASSYLGGTGVTQYF.

The chain joins TRBV5-1 to TRBJ2-1; weak D call: TRBD2 (5 bases). Trimming pared 4 bases from V and 8 bases from J, leaving 13 bases between. This CDR3 has 13 residues. Looked up from germline, CDR1 is SGHRS and CDR2 is YFSETQ. CDR3 coding DNA: TGCGCCAGCAGCCCCCGAACCGGGGATGAGCAGTTCTTC. Amino acids: CASSPRTGDEQFF.

The chain carries TRBV6-2 or TRBV6-3 and TRBJ2-2; D possibly corresponds to TRBD1 (6 bases). Germline V gene data show CDR1 as MNHEY and CDR2 as SVGEGT. V lost 0 bases to trimming and J lost 2 bases, with 13 bases between them. There are 17 residues in the CDR3. CDR3 region: CASSYSIRTDNTGELFF. The CDR3, as DNA: TGTGCCAGCAGTTACTCGATTAGGACAGACAACACCGGGGAGCTGTTTTTT.

The chain uses TRBV18 and TRBJ2-1, with D perhaps matching TRBD2 (6 bases). The length of the CDR3 is 14 residues. Trimming took 8 bases from V and 8 from J, leaving 19 bases between them. Germline values: CDR1 KGHSH, CDR2 LQKENI. The CDR3 here is CASTAGLGGDEQFF. DNA for the CDR3: TGTGCCAGCACCGCGGGGCTAGGTGGTGATGAGCAGTTCTTC. Supplemented by reference TRBV18 and TRBJ2-1, the full variable domain reads NAGVMQNPRHLVRRRGQEARLRCSPMKGHSHVYWYRQLPEEGLKFMVYLQKENIIDESGMPKERFSAEFPKEGPSILRIQQVVRGDSAAYFCASTAGLGGDEQFFGPGTRLTVL.

This clone has a single count. V is TRBV6-5 and J is TRBJ2-1; 8 positions match TRBD2. V shed 3 bases and J 7 bases; nucleotides not matched to a gene: 11. This CDR3 is built from 16 residues. CDR1 and CDR2 from the germline V gene are MNHEY and SVGAGI. The CDR3 DNA follows: TGTGCCAGCAGTTATGATCGGGGGGGGTCCAGGAATGAGCAGTTCTTC. Amino acid sequence: CASSYDRGGSRNEQFF.